The clone carrying this TCR beta chain was seen only a few times. The antigen is undetermined. CDR1 SGHNT and CDR2 YYREEE come from the germline V gene (reference sequence). This CDR3 region has 16 residues. The J segment lost 6 bases and the V segment lost 1 base, leaving 9 bases of the junction unmatched. The entry originates in a study of cytomegalovirus exposure and HLA in healthy donors. Study outcomes and limitations: Later genetic work tied a missense DCLRE1C variant to beta-chain V and J trimming. Previous analysis showed most TCR beta V segments were productive about 87% or about 30% of the time. There were 150 to 200 TCR beta chains listed as cytomegalovirus-associated.

60 Vbeta and 13 Jbeta primers were used in PCR. In the original workflow: In a later analysis, of roughly 73 million unique beta chains, about 10 million appeared in at least two donors. Sequencing used immunoSEQ multiplex PCR; TCRdb keeps in-frame clones, though not all of them. The V and J calls and clone size are taken from that table; D and trimming were inferred from the DNA. The repertoire holds 110,000 to 150,000 clones, with around 9.6% as singletons. Sequenced: PBMCs. The TCR comes from a male donor in good health and CMV-seronegative. The genes are TRBV5-4 and TRBJ2-2; 7 nucleotides align to TRBD1. CDR3 protein: CASSLQQGWESGELFF. The DNA for the CDR3 is TGTGCCAGCAGCTTGCAACAGGGGTGGGAATCCGGGGAGCTGTTTTTT.